Described below is a single T cell receptor beta chain sequence and its context. Germline trimming cut 2 bases from V and 4 bases from J; bases unmatched to any gene: 10. This CDR3 is built from 16 residues. Germline CDR1 is MNHEY and CDR2 is SVGAGI. Profiling relied on immunoSEQ multiplex PCR, and the TCRdb table lists in-frame clones only, not all of them. The repertoire holds hundreds of thousands of clones, with around 87% as singletons. This record belongs to a study of shared T cell receptors in the human thymus. This sample also belongs to another study, concerning human thymus T cells. As that report states: Thymus tissue was removed during corrective cardiac surgery.

This chain connects TRBV6-5 to TRBJ2-5, with 7 nucleotides matching TRBD2. This receptor was taken from a boy younger than two with a congenital heart defect. Sequenced input: thymocytes. The CDR3 DNA follows: TGTGCCAGCAGTTACAAAGGGAGGGGAAGGTTAGAGACCCAGTACTTC. It is translated as CASSYKGRGRLETQYF.